This T cell receptor beta chain was captured by sequencing in a study of blood T cell repertoires in COVID-19. On the study more broadly: Whether acute or convalescent, the COVID-19 samples came from the United States, Italy and Spain. PBMCs, B-cell-depleted T cells, or T cells provided the cDNA or gDNA that made up the material.

Study processing details: Reference gene primer amplification in the assay estimated nucleated cell counts. Clones were read by immunoSEQ multiplex PCR, and TCRdb kept only the in-frame ones, dropping some. V and J calls and clone size are those listed in that table; D and trimming were worked out from the DNA. The sample includes approximately 81,000 clones, about four fifths of them seen just once. This clonotype originated in a human donor in a cohort sampled during active COVID-19. Sequenced sample: peripheral blood.

This CDR3 reads CASSLRGGETQYF. CDR3 in DNA: TGCGCCAGCAGCTTGAGGGGAGGCGAGACCCAGTACTTC. The chain carries TRBV5-1 and TRBJ2-5; D might be TRBD2 (6 bases). V was clipped by 1 base and J by 5 bases, with 9 bases between them. Germline V gene sequence: CDR1 SGHRS, CDR2 YFSETQ. The CDR3 has 13 residues.